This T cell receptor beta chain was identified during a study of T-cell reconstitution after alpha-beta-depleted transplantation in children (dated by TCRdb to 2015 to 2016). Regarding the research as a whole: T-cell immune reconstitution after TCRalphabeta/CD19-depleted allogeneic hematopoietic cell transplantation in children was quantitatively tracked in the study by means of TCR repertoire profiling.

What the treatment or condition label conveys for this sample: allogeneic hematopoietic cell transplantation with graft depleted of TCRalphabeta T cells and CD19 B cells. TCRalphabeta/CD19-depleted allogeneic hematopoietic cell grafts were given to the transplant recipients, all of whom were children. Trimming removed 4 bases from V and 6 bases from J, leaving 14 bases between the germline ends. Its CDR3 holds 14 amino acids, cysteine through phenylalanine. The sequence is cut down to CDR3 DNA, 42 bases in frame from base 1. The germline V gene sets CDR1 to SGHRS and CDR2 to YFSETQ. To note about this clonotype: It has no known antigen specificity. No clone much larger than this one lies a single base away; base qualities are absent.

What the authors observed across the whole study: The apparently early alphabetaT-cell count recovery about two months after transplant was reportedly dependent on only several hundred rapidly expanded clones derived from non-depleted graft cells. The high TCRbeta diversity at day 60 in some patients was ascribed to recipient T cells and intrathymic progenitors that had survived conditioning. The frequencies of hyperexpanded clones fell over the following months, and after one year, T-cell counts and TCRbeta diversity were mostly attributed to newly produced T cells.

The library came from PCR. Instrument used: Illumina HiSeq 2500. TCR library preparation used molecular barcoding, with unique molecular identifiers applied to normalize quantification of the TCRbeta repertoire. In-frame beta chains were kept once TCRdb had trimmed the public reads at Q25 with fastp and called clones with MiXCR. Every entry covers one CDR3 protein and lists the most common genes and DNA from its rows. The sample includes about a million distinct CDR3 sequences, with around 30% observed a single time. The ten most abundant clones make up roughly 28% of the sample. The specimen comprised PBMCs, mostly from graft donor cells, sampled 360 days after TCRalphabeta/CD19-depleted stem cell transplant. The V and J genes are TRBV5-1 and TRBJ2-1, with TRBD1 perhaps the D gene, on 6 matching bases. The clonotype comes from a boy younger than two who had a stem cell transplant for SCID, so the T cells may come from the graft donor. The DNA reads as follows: TGCGCCAGCAGCGAACAGGGTCGCCGCAATGAGCAGTTCTTC. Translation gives CASSEQGRRNEQFF.